The 20 T cell receptor beta chains given below trace back to one sample, sequenced in a study of OX40 agonist ivuxolimab in advanced cancers. Profiled with immunoSEQ multiplex PCR; TCRdb holds only in-frame clones, not every one. The sample lists tens of thousands of clones; 92% were seen once. The sequencing used CD4+ or CD8+ T cells sorted from blood, collected in a trial of the OX40 agonist ivuxolimab. Receptor source: an adult with an advanced solid tumor such as melanoma, head and neck, liver or kidney cancer.

The chain combines TRBV4-3 with TRBJ2-3; unclear D gene. The CDR3 extends over 13 amino acids. Germline values: CDR1 LGHNA, CDR2 YSLEER. V lost 3 bases and J 4 bases, leaving 8 bases between the germline ends. In DNA, the CDR3 is TGCGCCAGCAGCCACACCTATGCAGATACGCAGTATTTT. This codes for CASSHTYADTQYF.

The chain joins TRBV7-2 to TRBJ2-3, with 12 bases matching TRBD2. CDR1 is SGHTA, CDR2 FQGNSA, per germline. CDR3 size: 19 residues. The V and J ends lost 3 bases and 4 bases, in that order; junction bases with no gene match: 14. The CDR3 bases are TGTGCCAGCAGCTTGCCCTACACCTCTAGCGGGAGGGCCTCAGATACGCAGTATTTT. As protein: CASSLPYTSSGRASDTQYF.

The V and J genes are TRBV5-6 and TRBJ2-7; tentative D call: TRBD1 (6 bases). The CDR3 is 12 amino acids. In germline, CDR1 is SGHDT, CDR2 YYEEEE. V lost 4 bases and J lost 7, with 12 bases in between. The CDR3 reads CASSRQEWEQYF. DNA of the CDR3: TGTGCCAGCAGCCGACAGGAGTGGGAGCAGTACTTC.

The chain combines TRBV15 with TRBJ1-2; TRBD1 aligns across 8 bases. In germline, CDR1 is LNHNV, CDR2 YYDKDF (reference sequence). V lost 7 bases, J lost 8 bases, and 9 bases stayed unmatched. The CDR3 runs to 13 residues. Here the CDR3 reads CATNPTGAGGYTF. CDR3 nucleotide sequence: TGTGCCACCAACCCGACAGGGGCGGGGGGCTACACCTTC.

The chain uses TRBV30 and TRBJ2-5; D may be TRBD1 (5 bases). This CDR3 region has 14 residues. The V end was cut by 3 bases, the J end by 4 bases, with 15 bases between. Germline assignment: CDR1 GTSNPN and CDR2 SVGIG (reference sequence). The CDR3, as DNA: TGTGCCTGGAGCAGGGAAGGGCCCGGAGAGACCCAGTACTTC. Translated: CAWSREGPGETQYF.

The V call is TRBV4-1, the J call TRBJ2-7; 9 bases map to TRBD2. CDR1 and CDR2 from the germline V gene are MGHRA and YSYEKL. The CDR3 totals 17 residues. With 2 bases clipped from V and 0 bases from J, the junction kept 8 bases outside the gene matches. The CDR3, as DNA: TGCGCCAGCAGCCAACAGCTAAAGACTAGCGGCTCCTACGAGCAGTACTTC. This sequence encodes CASSQQLKTSGSYEQYF.

This clone was observed a handful of times. J is TRBJ2-3 and V is TRBV9; D gene unclear. The CDR3 is made up of 12 amino acids. Deletions cut 2 bases from V and 0 bases from J, with 1 base between. CDR1 and CDR2 (germline): SGDLS, YYNGEE. The CDR3 DNA follows: TGTGCCAGCAGCGTGAGCACAGATACGCAGTATTTT. Encoded protein: CASSVSTDTQYF.

In its sample, this clone ranks as medium-sized. This sequence joins TRBV13 and TRBJ2-1, with 8 bases identical to TRBD2. CDR1 and CDR2 from the germline V gene are PRHDT and FYEKMQ (reference sequence). This CDR3 comprises 16 residues. V trimming: 6 bases; J trimming: 2 bases; junction bases outside the gene matches: 9. Written as DNA, the CDR3 is TGTGCCAGCAGGGCACTAGCGGCTGGTACCTACAATGAGCAGTTCTTC. This gives the protein CASRALAAGTYNEQFF.

CDR3: CASSGEGGTGGTNEKLFF. CDR3 bases: TGTGCCAGCAGCGGCGAGGGAGGGACAGGGGGCACCAATGAAAAACTGTTTTTT. The chain uses TRBV9 and TRBJ1-4, with 12 bases matching TRBD1. The CDR3 length is 18 residues. After removal of 3 bases from V and 5 bases from J, the junction contained 11 bases not matched to a gene. Germline V CDR1 and CDR2: SGDLS, YYNGEE.

The J gene is TRBJ2-1, the V gene TRBV18, with 7 bases that match TRBD1. Germline loops: CDR1 KGHSH, CDR2 LQKENI. V gave up 0 bases and J gave up 14 bases; unmatched junction bases: 10. The CDR3 length is 14 residues. This CDR3 reads CASSPPGRGGIEFF. CDR3 nucleotides: TGTGCCAGCTCACCACCGGGGCGAGGGGGCATCGAGTTCTTC.

The count of this clone is one. The chain carries TRBV19 and TRBJ2-7, with TRBD2 matching 10 bases. Germline-derived CDR1 and CDR2 are LNHDA and SQIVND (reference sequence). This CDR3 is built from 14 residues. Germline trimming cut 5 bases from V and 4 bases from J; bases unmatched to any gene: 5. The DNA for the CDR3 is TGTGCCAGTAGTGGAGCTAGCGGGAGTTACGAGCAGTACTTC. This sequence encodes CASSGASGSYEQYF.

This clone was observed once. The rearrangement uses TRBV5-1 and TRBJ1-6; D unresolved. Germline V CDR1 and CDR2: SGHRS, YFSETQ. The CDR3 contains 15 residues. The V and J ends lost 0 bases and 8 bases respectively, with 12 bases between them. The CDR3 protein is CASSLAVEADSPLHF. The CDR3 DNA reads as TGCGCCAGCAGCTTGGCCGTCGAGGCTGATTCACCCCTCCACTTT. The full variable domain, its missing parts supplied by reference TRBV5-1 and TRBJ1-6, is KAGVTQTPRYLIKTRGQQVTLSCSPISGHRSVSWYQQTPGQGLQFLFEYFSETQRNKGNFPGRFSGRQFSNSRSEMNVSTLELGDSALYLCASSLAVEADSPLHFGNGTRLTVT.

This chain links TRBV7-3 with TRBJ2-1, with D possibly TRBD2 on 6 matching bases. This CDR3 region has 14 residues. Trimming took 5 bases from V and 8 from J, leaving 16 bases between them. Germline CDR1 and CDR2: SGHTA and FQGTGA. CDR3 loop: CASSPTGGRDEQFF. CDR3 sequence (DNA): TGTGCCAGCAGCCCCACAGGAGGGCGGGATGAGCAGTTCTTC.

The chain has TRBV5-4 and TRBJ1-5, with D tentatively TRBD1 (6 bases). Germline CDR1 is SGHNT and CDR2 is YYREEE (reference sequence). Trimming left V 0 bases short and J 6 bases short, with 10 bases between. The CDR3 is made up of 14 amino acids. The DNA for the CDR3 is TGTGCCAGCAGCTTGGAAGGGGGAGCTCAGCCCCAGCATTTT. It specifies CASSLEGGAQPQHF. Full variable domain (rest looked up from reference TRBV5-4 and TRBJ1-5): ETGVTQSPTHLIKTRGQQVTLRCSSQSGHNTVSWYQQALGQGPQFIFQYYREEENGRGNFPPRFSGLQFPNYSSELNVNALELDDSALYLCASSLEGGAQPQHFGDGTRLSIL.

The CDR3 nucleotides read TGTGCCAGCAGCTTGTTGCCTGGGGACAATTCACCCCTCCACTTT. Translation gives CASSLLPGDNSPLHF. The chain employs TRBV5-8 and TRBJ1-6; D may be TRBD1 (5 bases). This CDR3 is built from 15 residues. The ends were cut back, 1 base at V and 7 bases at J, with 12 bases in the middle. Per the germline V gene, CDR1 is SGHTS and CDR2 is YDEGEE.

V usage is TRBV28 and J usage is TRBJ2-7; 9 nucleotides match TRBD1. The junction had 6 bases not matched to a gene; V was cut back by 6 bases and J by 3 bases. This CDR3 has 14 amino acids. Germline values: CDR1 MDHEN, CDR2 SYDVKM. The CDR3 protein is CASRRNRGLYEQYF. As DNA, the CDR3 is TGTGCCAGCAGGCGGAACAGGGGGCTCTACGAGCAGTACTTC.

The V gene is TRBV6-5, the J gene TRBJ2-1; 12 bases line up with TRBD2. Germline CDR1 and CDR2: MNHEY and SVGAGI. The CDR3 extends over 16 amino acids. With 4 bases clipped from V and 6 bases from J, the junction kept 7 bases outside the gene matches. As DNA, the CDR3 is TGTGCCAGCAGTTCGACTAGCGGGAGAGGTGGCAATGAGCAGTTCTTC. Its translation: CASSSTSGRGGNEQFF.

The genes are TRBV11-2 and TRBJ1-1; a possible D gene is TRBD1 (6 bases). The CDR3 sequence is 16 residues long. The germline V gene has CDR1 SGHAT and CDR2 FQNNGV. The V end was cut by 5 bases, the J end by 0 bases, with 16 bases between. CDR3 loop: CASSPGTGPMNTEAFF. In DNA, the CDR3 is TGTGCCAGCAGCCCCGGAACAGGGCCCATGAACACTGAAGCTTTCTTT. Using reference TRBV11-2 and TRBJ1-1 for the parts outside the CDR3, the full variable domain is EAGVAQSPRYKIIEKRQSVAFWCNPISGHATLYWYQQILGQGPKLLIQFQNNGVVDDSQLPKDRFSAERLKGVDSTLKIQPAKLEDSAVYLCASSPGTGPMNTEAFFGQGTRLTVV.

This clone was observed once. This rearrangement joins TRBV2 to TRBJ1-1; D may be TRBD1 (5 bases). CDR1 and CDR2 (germline): SNHLY, FYNNEI. The CDR3 extends over 12 amino acids. The ends were cut back, 6 bases at V and 6 bases at J, with 11 bases in the middle. CDR3 coding DNA: TGTGCCAGCAGCGCCTGGGGGGCTGAAGCTTTCTTT. It is translated as CASSAWGAEAFF. Full variable domain (rest looked up from reference TRBV2 and TRBJ1-1): EPEVTQTPSHQVTQMGQEVILRCVPISNHLYFYWYRQILGQKVEFLVSFYNNEISEKSEIFDDQFSVERPDGSNFTLKIRSTKLEDSAMYFCASSAWGAEAFFGQGTRLTVV.

The rearrangement links TRBV28 to TRBJ1-3; D is ambiguous. Trimming cost V 3 bases and J 4 bases, with 4 bases left between them. Germline CDR1 and CDR2: MDHEN and SYDVKM. This CDR3 spans 12 amino acids. The CDR3 region is CASSLSGNTIYF. The CDR3 DNA reads TGTGCCAGCAGTTTGTCCGGAAACACCATATATTTT.